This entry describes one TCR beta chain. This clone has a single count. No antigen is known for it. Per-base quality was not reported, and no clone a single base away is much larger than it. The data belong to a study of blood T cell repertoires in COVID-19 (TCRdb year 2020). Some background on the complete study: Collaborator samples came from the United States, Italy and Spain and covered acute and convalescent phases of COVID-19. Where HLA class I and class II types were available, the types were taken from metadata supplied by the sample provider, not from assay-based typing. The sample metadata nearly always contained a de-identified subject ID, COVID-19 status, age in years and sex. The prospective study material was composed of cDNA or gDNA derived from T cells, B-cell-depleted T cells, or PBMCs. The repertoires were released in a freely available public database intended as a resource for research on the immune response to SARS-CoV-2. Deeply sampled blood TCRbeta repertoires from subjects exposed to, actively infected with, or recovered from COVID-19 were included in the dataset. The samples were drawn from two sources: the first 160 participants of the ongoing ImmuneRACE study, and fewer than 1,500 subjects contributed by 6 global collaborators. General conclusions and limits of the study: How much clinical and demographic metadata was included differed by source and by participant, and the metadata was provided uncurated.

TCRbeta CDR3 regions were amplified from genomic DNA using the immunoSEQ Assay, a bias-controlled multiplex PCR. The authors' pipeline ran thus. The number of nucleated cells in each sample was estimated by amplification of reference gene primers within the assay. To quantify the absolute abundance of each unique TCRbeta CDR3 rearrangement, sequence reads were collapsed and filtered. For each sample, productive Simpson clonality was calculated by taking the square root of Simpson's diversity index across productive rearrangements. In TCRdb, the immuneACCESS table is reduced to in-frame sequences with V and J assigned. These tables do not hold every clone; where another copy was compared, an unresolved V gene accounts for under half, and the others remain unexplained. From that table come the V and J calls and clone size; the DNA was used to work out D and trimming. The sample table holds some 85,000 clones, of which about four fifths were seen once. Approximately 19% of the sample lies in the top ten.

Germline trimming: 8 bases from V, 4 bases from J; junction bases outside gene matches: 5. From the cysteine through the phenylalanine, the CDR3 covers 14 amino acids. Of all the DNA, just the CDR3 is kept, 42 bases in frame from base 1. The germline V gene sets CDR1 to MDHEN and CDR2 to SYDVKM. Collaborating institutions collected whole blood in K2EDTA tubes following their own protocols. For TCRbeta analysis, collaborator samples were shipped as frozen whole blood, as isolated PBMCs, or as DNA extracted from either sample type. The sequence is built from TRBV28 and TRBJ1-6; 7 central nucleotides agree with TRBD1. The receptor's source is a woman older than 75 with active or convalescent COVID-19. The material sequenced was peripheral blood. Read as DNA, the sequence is TGTGCCAGCCGGGACAGCGAATATAATTCACCCCTCCACTTT. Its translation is CASRDSEYNSPLHF.